These 27 T cell receptor beta chains share one sample of origin, sequenced in a study of blood T cells in healthy people across ages. Combining a sample-barcoded 5' primer with a J-beta primer mix, a second PCR ran for about 7 to 11 cycles. TCRdb re-called the 5' RACE reads with MiXCR, one entry per CDR3 protein. This sample yields hundreds of thousands of distinct CDR3 sequences, of which around 50% are seen a single time; about a quarter belongs to the top ten. The specimen was blood. These receptors came from a man aged 35 to 55 in good health.

The chain couples TRBV5-1 to TRBJ1-1, with a tentative D call TRBD1 (6 bases). The germline gives CDR1 SGHRS, CDR2 YFSETQ. The CDR3 spans 14 residues. The germline V and J ends were trimmed by 4 bases and 0 bases, with 10 bases remaining between them. The CDR3, as DNA: TGCGCCAGCAGCGAAAGGACAGTGAACACTGAAGCTTTCTTT. Amino acid sequence: CASSERTVNTEAFF.

In this sample, this clonotype turned up many times. The rearrangement joins TRBV6-4 to TRBJ2-1, with TRBD2 matching over 7 bases. CDR1 and CDR2 (germline): MRHNA, SNTAGT. The CDR3 is 15 amino acids. J was trimmed by 6 bases and V by 5 bases; bases with no gene match: 10. The CDR3 DNA is TGTGCCAGCAGTCTCTCGAGCGGGGAGGTCAATGAGCAGTTCTTC. Its translation: CASSLSSGEVNEQFF.

The J gene is TRBJ1-1, the V gene TRBV7-9, with no clear D. The length of the CDR3 is 11 residues. In germline, CDR1 is SEHNR, CDR2 FQNEAQ (reference sequence). Between the trimmed V and J ends, which lost 5 bases and 6 bases, there was a span of 7 bases. The CDR3: CASSVNAEAFF. The CDR3 region has the DNA TGTGCCAGCAGCGTCAACGCTGAAGCTTTCTTT.

The chain employs TRBV5-6 and TRBJ2-1, with D unclear. Germline values: CDR1 SGHDT, CDR2 YYEEEE. Trimming left V 1 base short and J 7 bases short, with 21 bases between. The CDR3 totals 17 residues. For the CDR3, the DNA is TGTGCCAGCAGCTTGCCCTTCCGCCTTGCTACTGGGAATGAGCAGTTCTTC. It is translated as CASSLPFRLATGNEQFF.

This rearrangement joins TRBV28 to TRBJ2-1; TRBD2 might be the D (5 bases). The CDR3 consists of 14 residues. Per germline, CDR1 MDHEN and CDR2 SYDVKM. The V gene lost 6 bases and the J gene lost 7 bases, with 16 bases spanning the gap. CDR3 DNA: TGTGCCAGCAGGGCTTATGGGGAGCGGAATGAGCAGTTCTTC. It specifies CASRAYGERNEQFF.

V and J are TRBV20-1 and TRBJ2-7; TRBD2 agrees at 9 bases. With 1 base clipped from V and 6 bases from J, the junction kept 13 bases outside the gene matches. CDR3 size: 16 residues. Germline-derived CDR1 and CDR2 are DFQATT and SNEGSKA (reference sequence). The CDR3 sequence is CSARGRETSGYCEQYF. The CDR3 DNA follows: TGCAGTGCTAGAGGGAGGGAAACTAGCGGGTACTGCGAGCAGTACTTC.

The chain uses TRBV12-3 or TRBV12-4 and TRBJ1-1, with D perhaps matching TRBD1 (6 bases). CDR3 length: 14 amino acids. V lost 1 base and J lost 4, with 10 bases in between. Here the CDR3 reads CASSLGRGGTEAFF. In nucleotides, the CDR3 is TGTGCCAGCAGTTTAGGCAGGGGAGGCACTGAAGCTTTCTTT.

The chain links TRBV28 to TRBJ2-5; tentative D call: TRBD1 (6 bases). The DNA matches TRBJ2-7 better at its end, which makes the J call doubtful. Germline CDR1 is MDHEN and CDR2 is SYDVKM. The CDR3 runs 13 residues. The CDR3 spells CASSTGLVHEQYF. CDR3 nucleotide sequence: TGTGCCAGCAGTACAGGGTTGGTCCACGAGCAGTACTTC.

The chain links TRBV9 to TRBJ2-1; TRBD2 agrees at 8 bases. The CDR3 totals 16 residues. V lost 4 bases, J lost 2 bases, and 8 bases stayed unmatched. CDR1 SGDLS and CDR2 YYNGEE come from the germline V gene. The CDR3 nucleotides are TGTGCCAGCAGCCCCGGGGCGGGAGGTGCCTACAATGAGCAGTTCTTC. Residues: CASSPGAGGAYNEQFF. The full variable domain, completed using reference TRBV9 and TRBJ2-1, is DSGVTQTPKHLITATGQRVTLRCSPRSGDLSVYWYQQSLDQGLQFLIQYYNGEERAKGNILERFSAQQFPDLHSELNLSSLELGDSALYFCASSPGAGGAYNEQFFGPGTRLTVL.

The chain links TRBV4-1 to TRBJ2-4; 9 bases agree with TRBD2. The DNA end is more similar to TRBJ2-5, so the J call may be wrong. The CDR3 contains 18 residues. Per the germline V gene, CDR1 is MGHRA and CDR2 is YSYEKL. The CDR3 spells CASSQAASGDTLQETQYF. Written as DNA, the CDR3 is TGCGCCAGCAGCCAAGCTGCTAGCGGGGACACACTTCAAGAGACCCAGTACTTC.

In this sample, this clonotype turned up a few times. The CDR3 DNA reads as TGTGCCAGCAGTAGGCTAGCGGAGCAGTACTTC. Translating gives CASSRLAEQYF. The gene calls are TRBV27 and TRBJ2-5; 7 nucleotides match TRBD2. The V and J ends lost 5 bases and 11 bases, in that order; junction bases with no gene match: 5. CDR1 MNHEY and CDR2 SMNVEV come from the germline V gene (reference sequence). The CDR3 totals 11 residues.

This clonotype was recorded once. CDR3 region: CSARDRGYSPLHF. DNA of the CDR3: TGCAGTGCTAGGGACAGGGGCTATTCACCCCTCCACTTT. The chain is built from TRBV20-1 and TRBJ1-6; TRBD1 matches 9 bases. This CDR3 is 13 amino acids long. The J segment lost 8 bases and the V segment lost 3 bases, leaving 2 bases of the junction unmatched. The germline V gene encodes CDR1 DFQATT and CDR2 SNEGSKA (reference sequence).

The chain links TRBV3-1 to TRBJ2-5; D is unclear. The DNA end lines up better with TRBJ2-7; the J call may be wrong. CDR3 size: 12 residues. The germline gives CDR1 LGHDT, CDR2 YNNKEL (reference sequence). Written as DNA, the CDR3 is TGTGCCAGCAGCCATCATCTCGACGAGCAGTACTTC. Its protein product is CASSHHLDEQYF.

The chain carries TRBV7-3 and TRBJ2-5; 8 positions match TRBD1. The CDR3 extends over 15 amino acids. Germline V gives CDR1 SGHTA, CDR2 FQGTGA. The ends lost 2 bases at V and 11 bases at J; junction bases unmatched: 13. CDR3 in amino acids: CASSLRQGALNEQYF. In DNA, the CDR3 is TGTGCCAGCAGCTTACGGCAGGGGGCTCTCAATGAGCAGTACTTC.

This clonotype was picked up many times. V gene TRBV29-1 combines with J gene TRBJ2-1, with TRBD2 matching 11 bases. Germline V lookup: CDR1 SQVTM, CDR2 ANQGSEA. The CDR3 consists of 14 residues. Unmatched junction bases numbered 9, after V lost 7 bases and J lost 7 bases. CDR3 region: CSGRTSGFLNEQFF. Written as DNA, the CDR3 is TGCAGCGGTAGGACTAGCGGGTTTTTGAATGAGCAGTTCTTC.

V usage is TRBV20-1 and J usage is TRBJ2-5; D is undetermined. The length of the CDR3 is 15 residues. V was clipped by 0 bases and J by 5 bases, with 16 bases between them. Germline V CDR1 and CDR2: DFQATT, SNEGSKA (reference sequence). The CDR3 loop is CSARDIGNQGETQYF. The DNA for the CDR3 is TGCAGTGCTAGAGATATAGGCAATCAAGGGGAGACCCAGTACTTC.

This sequence joins TRBV7-3 and TRBJ2-1; D gene uncertain. The CDR3 covers 14 residues. Trimming stripped 2 bases from V and 7 bases from J, with 12 bases between. Per the germline V gene, CDR1 is SGHTA and CDR2 is FQGTGA. CDR3 amino acids: CASSLYWQDNEQFF. In DNA form, the CDR3 reads TGTGCCAGCAGCTTATATTGGCAGGATAATGAGCAGTTCTTC.

The J gene is TRBJ1-1, the V gene TRBV30, with D possibly matching TRBD1 (5 bases). Germline V gene sequence: CDR1 GTSNPN, CDR2 SVGIG (reference sequence). V was clipped by 5 bases and J by 0 bases, with 13 bases between them. CDR3 length: 14 residues. CDR3 in amino acids: CAWLTAMMNTEAFF. In DNA, the CDR3 is TGTGCCTGGCTGACAGCAATGATGAACACTGAAGCTTTCTTT.

The V call is TRBV12-3 or TRBV12-4, the J call TRBJ2-7; 9 bases are shared with TRBD1. The V and J ends lost 3 bases and 2 bases, in that order; junction bases with no gene match: 11. The CDR3 consists of 17 residues. The CDR3 reads CASSFGTGTPVAYEQYF. The CDR3 nucleotides are TGTGCCAGCAGTTTCGGGACAGGGACCCCGGTGGCCTACGAGCAGTACTTC.

Concerning this clonotype itself: At one end the junction does not follow the germline gene, possibly because of a read error. This rearrangement joins TRBV11-2 to TRBJ2-1; no clear D. The germline CDR1 and CDR2 sequences are SGHAT and FQNNGV. There are 12 residues in the CDR3. Here the CDR3 DNA reads TGTGCCAGCACCCCACTTTACAGTGAGCAGTTCTTC. As protein: CASTPLYSEQFF. Full variable domain (rest looked up from reference TRBV11-2 and TRBJ2-1): EAGVAQSPRYKIIEKRQSVAFWCNPISGHATLYWYQQILGQGPKLLIQFQNNGVVDDSQLPKDRFSAERLKGVDSTLKIQPAKLEDSAVYLCASTPLYSEQFFGPGTRLTVL.

This clonotype was seen more than once but under ten times. This sequence joins TRBV14 and TRBJ2-7; D is possibly TRBD2 (5 bases). CDR3 length: 15 residues. V dropped 0 bases and J dropped 4 bases, with 13 bases sitting between them. From germline, CDR1 is SGHDN and CDR2 FVKESK. CDR3 sequence: CASSQDLPGKYEQYF. DNA of the CDR3: TGTGCCAGCAGCCAAGATTTGCCGGGAAAGTACGAGCAGTACTTC.

The J gene is TRBJ1-1, the V gene TRBV10-3; 9 bases fit TRBD1. The CDR3 contains 16 residues. V was clipped by 0 bases and J by 4 bases; unmatched bases: 6. Germline-derived CDR1 and CDR2 are ENHRY and SYGVKD. The CDR3 DNA is TGTGCCATCAGTGAGTCGATTAGACAGGGGGGCACTGAAGCTTTCTTT. Translated: CAISESIRQGGTEAFF.

This clonotype occurred a few times. The chain has TRBV20-1 and TRBJ2-7; weak D call: TRBD1 (6 bases). The ends were cut back, 3 bases at V and 2 bases at J, with 11 bases in the middle. CDR1 DFQATT and CDR2 SNEGSKA come from the germline V gene (reference sequence). The CDR3 is 13 amino acids. For the CDR3, the DNA is TGCAGTGCTAGGGCAGGGGAAACCTACGAGCAGTACTTC. Encoded protein: CSARAGETYEQYF.

The gene calls are TRBV4-2 and TRBJ2-5, with D tentatively TRBD2 (6 bases). The DNA matches TRBJ2-7 better at its end, which makes the J call doubtful. There are 14 residues in the CDR3. Germline V gene lookup returns CDR1 LGHNA and CDR2 YNFKEQ. This CDR3 is CASSQELGGSEQYF. The CDR3 DNA follows: TGTGCCAGCAGCCAAGAATTGGGAGGCAGCGAGCAGTACTTC.

The chain has TRBV25-1 and TRBJ1-4, with D possibly being TRBD1 (6 bases). The length of the CDR3 is 15 residues. The germline V and J ends were trimmed by 1 base and 6 bases, with 12 bases remaining between them. Germline assignment: CDR1 MGHDK and CDR2 SYGVNS. The CDR3 is CASSESRGIDEKLFF. CDR3 bases: TGTGCCAGCAGTGAATCCAGGGGAATAGATGAAAAACTGTTTTTT.

V and J are TRBV7-8 and TRBJ1-2; weak D call: TRBD1 (6 bases). Trimming stripped 4 bases from V and 2 bases from J, with 23 bases between. This CDR3 is 18 amino acids long. Germline CDR1 and CDR2: SGHVS and FQNEAQ. CDR3 in DNA: TGTGCCAGCAGCTATGCGATGACGGGGGCGCTAGGCAACTATGGCTACACCTTC. It codes for CASSYAMTGALGNYGYTF.

The V gene is TRBV7-2, the J gene TRBJ2-6; 7 bases match TRBD1. The junction had 10 bases not matched to a gene; V was cut back by 5 bases and J by 0 bases. The CDR3 consists of 18 residues. Germline V gene lookup returns CDR1 SGHTA and CDR2 FQGNSA. CDR3 bases: TGTGCCAGCAGCCGCTCCGGGACAGCCCTCTCTGGGGCCAACGTCCTGACTTTC. Translating gives CASSRSGTALSGANVLTF.